The T cell receptor (beta chain) described here comes from a study of shared T cell receptors in the human thymus. The CDR3 loop spans 14 amino acids. V was clipped by 6 bases and J by 4 bases; unmatched bases: 5. Germline CDR1 and CDR2: SNHLY and FYNNEI. Sequencing used immunoSEQ multiplex PCR; TCRdb keeps in-frame clones, though not all of them. The data contain hundreds of thousands of clones, roughly 90% of them singletons. A further study also used this sample, focusing on human thymus T cells. That paper notes: Unrelated individuals had highly overlapping thymic repertoires, as reported in related research.

The rearrangement links TRBV2 to TRBJ2-1; 8 bases map to TRBD2. This clonotype was obtained from a boy in the first two years of life with a congenital heart defect. The specimen was thymocytes. The CDR3 nucleotides read TGTGCCAGCAGCTCGGGAGGGCCGTACAATGAGCAGTTCTTC. This gives the protein CASSSGGPYNEQFF.